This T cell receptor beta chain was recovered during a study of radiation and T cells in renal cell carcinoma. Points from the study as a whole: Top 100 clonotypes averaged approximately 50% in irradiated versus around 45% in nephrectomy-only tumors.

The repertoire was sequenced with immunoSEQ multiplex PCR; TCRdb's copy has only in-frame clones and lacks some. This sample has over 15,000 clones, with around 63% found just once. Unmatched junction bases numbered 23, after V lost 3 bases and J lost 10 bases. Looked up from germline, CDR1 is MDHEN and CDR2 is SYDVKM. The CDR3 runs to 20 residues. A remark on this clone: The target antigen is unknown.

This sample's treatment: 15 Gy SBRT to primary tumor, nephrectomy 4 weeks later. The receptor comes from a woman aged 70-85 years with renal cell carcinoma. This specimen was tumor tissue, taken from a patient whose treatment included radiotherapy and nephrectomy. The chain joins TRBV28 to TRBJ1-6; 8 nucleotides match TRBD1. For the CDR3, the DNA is TGTGCCAGCAGTTTCCCCCCCCGCAGGGGGCGCGCCGCGGTTGGATCACCCCTCCACTTT. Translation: CASSFPPRRGRAAVGSPLHF.